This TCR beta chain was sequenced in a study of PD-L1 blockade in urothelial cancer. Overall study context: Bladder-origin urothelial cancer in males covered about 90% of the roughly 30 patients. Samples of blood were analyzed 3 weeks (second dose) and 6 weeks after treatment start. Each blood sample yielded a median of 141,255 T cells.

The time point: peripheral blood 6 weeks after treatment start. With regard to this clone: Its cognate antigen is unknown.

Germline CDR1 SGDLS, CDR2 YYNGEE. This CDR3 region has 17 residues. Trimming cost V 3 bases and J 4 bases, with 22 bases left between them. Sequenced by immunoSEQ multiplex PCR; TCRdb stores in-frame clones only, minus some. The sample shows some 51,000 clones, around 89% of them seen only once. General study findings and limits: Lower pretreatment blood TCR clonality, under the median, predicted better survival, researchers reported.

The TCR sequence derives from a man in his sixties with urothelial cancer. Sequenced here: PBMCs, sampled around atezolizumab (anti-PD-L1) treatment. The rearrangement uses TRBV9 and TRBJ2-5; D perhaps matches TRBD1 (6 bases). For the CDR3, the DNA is TGTGCCAGCAGCGCCCGCGTTACGGGGCAGGGGCGAGAGACCCAGTACTTC. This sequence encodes CASSARVTGQGRETQYF.